Below, one T cell receptor beta chain is given with its context. The source of the sample is a study of blood T cell repertoires in COVID-19. V was clipped by 1 base and J by 8 bases, with 9 bases between them. The germline V gene encodes CDR1 SGHVS and CDR2 FQNEAQ. This CDR3 is 13 amino acids long. Original processing notes: It was from reference gene primer amplification that nucleated cell counts were estimated. Profiling relied on immunoSEQ multiplex PCR, and the TCRdb table lists in-frame clones only, not all of them. V, J and clone size derive from that table, while D and trimming were established from the DNA sequence. The data show tens of thousands of clones, around 84% seen once.

The clonotype comes from a human donor in a cohort sampled during active COVID-19. J is TRBJ1-5 and V is TRBV7-8; D is ambiguous. Sequences were obtained from peripheral blood. The CDR3 spells CASSLVTGEPQHF. In DNA form, the CDR3 reads TGTGCCAGCAGCTTAGTGACCGGGGAGCCCCAGCATTTT.